Below are 32 T cell receptor beta chains sequenced from a single sample in a study of OX40 agonist ivuxolimab in advanced cancers. Libraries were prepared by immunoSEQ multiplex PCR; TCRdb keeps only in-frame clonotypes and omits some of them. This sample has over 70,000 clones, with roughly 90% found just once. This specimen consisted of CD4+ or CD8+ T cells sorted from blood, obtained in a trial of the OX40 agonist ivuxolimab. All receptors derive from an adult with an advanced solid tumor such as melanoma, head and neck, liver or kidney cancer.

The chain uses TRBV30 and TRBJ2-5; 11 nucleotides agree with TRBD1. V lost 3 bases to trimming and J lost 7 bases; unmatched junction nucleotides: 7. Germline V CDR1 and CDR2: GTSNPN, SVGIG (reference sequence). CDR3 length: 14 residues. Here the CDR3 DNA reads TGTGCCTGGAGCCCGGGGACAGGGGGGTCGACCCAGTACTTC. Residues: CAWSPGTGGSTQYF.

This clone has only a few counts. This chain joins TRBV28 and TRBJ2-7, with TRBD2 matching over 7 bases. V lost 6 bases to trimming and J lost 3 bases; unmatched junction nucleotides: 8. This CDR3 is 14 amino acids long. The germline V gene has CDR1 MDHEN and CDR2 SYDVKM. The CDR3 reads CASRTLGGGYEQYF. The DNA of the CDR3 is TGTGCCAGCAGAACACTGGGGGGGGGCTACGAGCAGTACTTC.

The gene calls are TRBV4-3 and TRBJ2-1; D is ambiguous. V gave up 1 base and J gave up 7 bases, with 11 bases separating them. The CDR3 extends over 14 amino acids. Per the germline V gene, CDR1 is LGHNA and CDR2 is YSLEER. CDR3 loop: CASSQGPARNEQFF. The CDR3 bases are TGCGCCAGCAGCCAAGGTCCCGCGCGAAATGAGCAGTTCTTC.

In DNA form, the CDR3 reads TGTGCCAGCTCACCACATGCGACAGGGGACACTGAAGCTTTCTTT. Its protein is CASSPHATGDTEAFF. This rearrangement joins TRBV18 to TRBJ1-1, with 8 nucleotides matching TRBD1. The CDR3 covers 15 residues. V lost 1 base and J lost 3; bases outside the gene matches: 4. Germline assignment: CDR1 KGHSH and CDR2 LQKENI.

This clone was detected once. V usage is TRBV28 and J usage is TRBJ1-1; D remains unclear. The V end was cut by 5 bases, the J end by 1 base, with 8 bases between. CDR1 and CDR2 from the germline V gene are MDHEN and SYDVKM. This CDR3 contains 13 residues. CDR3 nucleotide sequence: TGTGCCAGCAGTCCTCCTCGGAACACTGAAGCTTTCTTT. Its translation: CASSPPRNTEAFF.

The V and J genes are TRBV18 and TRBJ2-2; D is ambiguous. CDR3 size: 14 residues. Per germline, CDR1 KGHSH and CDR2 LQKENI. With 5 bases removed from V and 3 bases from J, the gap between germline ends came to 10 bases. The CDR3 nucleotides are TGTGCCAGCTCAGCTAGACAAGACACCGGGGAGCTGTTTTTT. It specifies CASSARQDTGELFF.

The chain has TRBV7-2 and TRBJ2-5; D unclear. Germline V gene lookup returns CDR1 SGHTA and CDR2 FQGNSA. The CDR3 is made up of 13 amino acids. Trimming cost V 5 bases and J 2 bases, with 9 bases left between them. For the CDR3, the DNA is TGTGCCAGCAGCGCAGGCATACAAGAGACCCAGTACTTC. Protein product: CASSAGIQETQYF.

Only one count was recorded for this clone. This chain connects TRBV11-1 to TRBJ2-1; tentative D call: TRBD1 (6 bases). The CDR3 runs 14 residues. V was pared by 2 bases and J by 2 bases, with 7 bases between. Germline CDR1 is SGHAT and CDR2 is FQDESV (reference sequence). For the CDR3, the DNA is TGTGCCAGCAGCTTAACAGGGACCTACAATGAGCAGTTCTTC. Its translation is CASSLTGTYNEQFF. Full variable domain (remainder filled in from reference TRBV11-1 and TRBJ2-1): EAEVAQSPRYKITEKSQAVAFWCDPISGHATLYWYRQILGQGPELLVQFQDESVVDDSQLPKDRFSAERLKGVDSTLKIQPAELGDSAMYLCASSLTGTYNEQFFGPGTRLTVL.

The gene calls are TRBV12-5 and TRBJ2-3; possibly TRBD1 or TRBD2 for D (5 bases each). The V end lost 5 bases, the J end lost 1 base, and 10 bases lay between the germline ends. This CDR3 region has 14 residues. Germline-derived CDR1 and CDR2 are LGHNT and FRNRAP. Here the CDR3 DNA reads TGTGCTAGTGGTGGGACGCGTGGCACAGATACGCAGTATTTT. This translates into CASGGTRGTDTQYF.

The genes are TRBV7-2 and TRBJ1-5; 9 nucleotides match TRBD1. Trimming took 3 bases from V and 4 from J; bases not matched to a gene: 7. The CDR3 extends over 16 amino acids. Germline loops: CDR1 SGHTA, CDR2 FQGNSA. The CDR3 here is CASSLEGQGGNQPQHF. DNA for the CDR3: TGTGCCAGCAGCTTGGAGGGACAGGGCGGTAATCAGCCCCAGCATTTT.

The J gene is TRBJ1-1, the V gene TRBV7-3; D not certain. V gave up 5 bases and J gave up 2 bases, with 9 bases separating them. Germline V CDR1 and CDR2: SGHTA, FQGTGA. The CDR3 consists of 13 residues. CDR3 bases: TGTGCCAGCAGCCCGGGGAGAAACACTGAAGCTTTCTTT. Its protein product is CASSPGRNTEAFF.

This clone was observed once. This chain joins TRBV29-1 and TRBJ2-5; D is possibly TRBD1 (6 bases). Germline V gene data show CDR1 as SQVTM and CDR2 as ANQGSEA. V was shortened by 6 bases and J by 0 bases, with 14 bases between the two germline ends. The CDR3 extends over 14 amino acids. The CDR3 DNA is TGCAGCGTCACTAGAACAGGGTACCAAGAGACCCAGTACTTC. This translates into CSVTRTGYQETQYF.

V and J are TRBV10-2 and TRBJ2-1; D is unclear. The germline V and J ends were trimmed by 8 bases and 2 bases, with 16 bases remaining between them. Per germline, CDR1 WSHSY and CDR2 SAAADI. This CDR3 contains 15 residues. The CDR3 reads CASRQPDVAYNEQFF. In nucleotides, the CDR3 is TGCGCCAGCCGACAACCTGACGTCGCCTACAATGAGCAGTTCTTC.

This chain links TRBV5-4 with TRBJ2-1; D is unclear. This CDR3 contains 16 residues. V lost 0 bases and J 5 bases, leaving 15 bases between the germline ends. CDR1 SGHNT and CDR2 YYREEE come from the germline V gene (reference sequence). The CDR3 nucleotides are TGTGCCAGCAGCTTGGCCAATAGGGTAGCACACAATGAGCAGTTCTTC. Translating it yields CASSLANRVAHNEQFF.

The chain has TRBV18 and TRBJ2-1; D is ambiguous. This CDR3 spans 15 amino acids. Germline V lookup: CDR1 KGHSH, CDR2 LQKENI. V lost 2 bases and J 4 bases, leaving 12 bases between the germline ends. The CDR3, as DNA: TGTGCCAGCTCACCAAGTCTAACCGGGTACAATGAGCAGTTCTTC. Its protein is CASSPSLTGYNEQFF.

Concerning this clone: Within the sample, other DNA sequences also encode this same CDR3. The J gene is TRBJ2-7, the V gene TRBV5-6; no definite D call. CDR1 is SGHDT and CDR2 is YYEEEE in the germline V gene. CDR3 length: 12 residues. The V gene lost 1 base and the J gene lost 3 bases, with 5 bases spanning the gap. DNA for the CDR3: TGTGCCAGCAGCTTGAGTGGCTACGAGCAGTACTTC. Translated: CASSLSGYEQYF. The variable domain in full, completed from reference TRBV5-6 and TRBJ2-7, reads DAGVTQSPTHLIKTRGQQVTLRCSPKSGHDTVSWYQQALGQGPQFIFQYYEEEERQRGNFPDRFSGHQFPNYSSELNVNALLLGDSALYLCASSLSGYEQYFGPGTRLTVT.

The rearrangement uses TRBV28 and TRBJ2-7; TRBD1 aligns across 7 bases. Germline CDR1 is MDHEN and CDR2 is SYDVKM. V was clipped by 6 bases and J by 3 bases; unmatched bases: 20. This CDR3 is built from 18 residues. The CDR3 bases are TGTGCCAGCAGCAATTTGCGGACAGGCCCGCTTCGTTTCTACGAGCAGTACTTC. This sequence encodes CASSNLRTGPLRFYEQYF. Using reference TRBV28 and TRBJ2-7 for the parts outside the CDR3, the full variable domain is DVKVTQSSRYLVKRTGEKVFLECVQDMDHENMFWYRQDPGLGLRLIYFSYDVKMKEKGDIPEGYSVSREKKERFSLILESASTNQTSMYLCASSNLRTGPLRFYEQYFGPGTRLTVT.

V and J are TRBV28 and TRBJ1-5; TRBD1 agrees at 7 bases. Germline CDR1 reads MDHEN; CDR2 reads SYDVKM. CDR3 length: 15 residues. V shed 2 bases and J 4 bases; nucleotides not matched to a gene: 5. The CDR3 DNA is TGTGCCAGCAGTTTAGGGGGACAGCGTAATCAGCCCCAGCATTTT. Residues: CASSLGGQRNQPQHF.

This clone was detected only once. In DNA form, the CDR3 reads TGTGCCAGCAGCGGGGACTGGAACACCGGGGAGCTGTTTTTT. Translation gives CASSGDWNTGELFF. V usage is TRBV9 and J usage is TRBJ2-2; TRBD2 might be the D (6 bases). Per germline, CDR1 SGDLS and CDR2 YYNGEE. CDR3 length: 14 residues. Trimming took 3 bases from V and 1 from J, leaving 7 bases between them.

This clone has only a few counts. This chain uses TRBV19 with TRBJ1-5, with 7 bases lining up with TRBD1. V was pared by 10 bases and J by 4 bases, with 7 bases of the junction left unmatched. This CDR3 comprises 13 residues. Germline V CDR1 and CDR2: LNHDA, SQIVND (reference sequence). Written as DNA, the CDR3 is TGTGCCACTAGACAGGGTCGTAATCAGCCCCAGCATTTT. It is translated as CATRQGRNQPQHF.

A remark on this clone: Other DNA sequences from this sample encode an identical CDR3 as well. V usage is TRBV7-2 and J usage is TRBJ2-6; a possible D gene is TRBD2 (5 bases). CDR3 length: 15 residues. The V end lost 2 bases, the J end lost 3 bases, and 8 bases lay between the germline ends. Germline V gives CDR1 SGHTA, CDR2 FQGNSA. The CDR3: CASSLSGSGANVLTF. CDR3 DNA: TGTGCCAGCAGCTTATCGGGAAGTGGGGCCAACGTCCTGACTTTC.

The genes are TRBV9 and TRBJ2-1, with 9 bases matching TRBD2. CDR1 is SGDLS and CDR2 is YYNGEE in the germline V gene. This CDR3 has 17 residues. The V and J ends lost 0 bases and 0 bases, in that order; junction bases with no gene match: 4. The CDR3 reads CASSVGGRGPSYNEQFF. DNA for the CDR3: TGTGCCAGCAGCGTAGGCGGGAGGGGGCCCTCCTACAATGAGCAGTTCTTC.

This clone was picked up one time. The rearrangement joins TRBV6-1 to TRBJ2-2; 7 bases map to TRBD2. The CDR3 runs 17 residues. The ends lost 0 bases at V and 4 bases at J; junction bases unmatched: 8. CDR1 is MNHNS and CDR2 is SASEGT in the germline V gene. CDR3 DNA: TGTGCCAGCAGTGAAGCATCGGGGCTAGCGGTCACCGGGGAGCTGTTTTTT. Amino acid sequence: CASSEASGLAVTGELFF.

The J gene is TRBJ2-5, the V gene TRBV18; D tentatively reads TRBD1 or TRBD2 (5 bases each). CDR1 and CDR2 from the germline V gene are KGHSH and LQKENI. Trimming took off 6 bases at V and 3 bases at J, with 11 bases between the two ends. The CDR3 extends over 13 amino acids. The CDR3 spells CASSGRLEETQYF. CDR3 nucleotides: TGTGCCAGCTCGGGACGGCTTGAAGAGACCCAGTACTTC.

This clone was seen just once. This chain links TRBV20-1 with TRBJ2-1; D is ambiguous. This CDR3 has 11 amino acids. Deletions cut 3 bases from V and 7 bases from J, with 7 bases between. Germline V CDR1 and CDR2: DFQATT, SNEGSKA (reference sequence). CDR3 sequence reads: CSARSFNEQFF. CDR3 nucleotide sequence: TGCAGTGCTAGGTCCTTTAATGAGCAGTTCTTC.

The V gene is TRBV10-1, the J gene TRBJ2-7; 7 bases align to TRBD1. This CDR3 is built from 13 residues. CDR1 and CDR2 (germline): WNHNN, SYGVQD (reference sequence). V was clipped by 6 bases and J by 2 bases; unmatched bases: 4. The CDR3, as DNA: TGCGCCAGCAGCCGGGACAGAGCCTACGAGCAGTACTTC. It yields the protein CASSRDRAYEQYF.

This chain uses TRBV7-9 with TRBJ2-3; 10 nucleotides match TRBD2. This CDR3 contains 17 residues. CDR1 is SEHNR, CDR2 FQNEAQ, per germline (reference sequence). With 3 bases clipped from V and 5 bases from J, the junction kept 11 bases outside the gene matches. The CDR3 nucleotides read TGTGCCAGCAGCTTGGCTGGAGCGGGAGGGCCGAGAGATACGCAGTATTTT. Its translation is CASSLAGAGGPRDTQYF.

This chain connects TRBV15 to TRBJ2-6; D might be TRBD1 or TRBD2, each matching 5 bases. This CDR3 contains 16 residues. V dropped 3 bases and J dropped 1 base, with 10 bases sitting between them. Germline V gene data show CDR1 as LNHNV and CDR2 as YYDKDF (reference sequence). CDR3 in amino acids: CATSRGVGSGANVLTF. The CDR3 nucleotides read TGTGCCACCAGCAGGGGGGTAGGATCTGGGGCCAACGTCCTGACTTTC.

V usage is TRBV19 and J usage is TRBJ2-3; 7 positions agree with TRBD2. With V trimmed by 5 bases and J by 0 bases, 8 bases remained unmatched. Germline V lookup: CDR1 LNHDA, CDR2 SQIVND (reference sequence). The CDR3 runs to 16 residues. The DNA of the CDR3 is TGTGCCAGTAGTGGGCTACTAGCGAGTAGCACAGATACGCAGTATTTT. Its protein is CASSGLLASSTDTQYF. The full variable domain, with the rest looked up from reference TRBV19 and TRBJ2-3, is DGGITQSPKYLFRKEGQNVTLSCEQNLNHDAMYWYRQDPGQGLRLIYYSQIVNDFQKGDIAEGYSVSREKKESFPLTVTSAQKNPTAFYLCASSGLLASSTDTQYFGPGTRLTVL.

The chain recombines TRBV28 with TRBJ1-4; the D is unclear. Germline V gives CDR1 MDHEN, CDR2 SYDVKM. Trimming took 4 bases from V and 0 from J, leaving 12 bases between them. The CDR3 spans 16 residues. In DNA form, the CDR3 reads TGTGCCAGCAGTTCGTCCGCCGGACCAACTAATGAAAAACTGTTTTTT. Translation: CASSSSAGPTNEKLFF.

This clone was picked up one time. V gene TRBV28 combines with J gene TRBJ1-2; TRBD1 matches 9 bases. This CDR3 has 14 amino acids. V was pared by 7 bases and J by 6 bases, with 9 bases of the junction left unmatched. Looked up from germline, CDR1 is MDHEN and CDR2 is SYDVKM. CDR3 in DNA: TGTGCCAGCACGAGACAGGGGGAGAAAAATGGCTACACCTTC. Amino acid sequence: CASTRQGEKNGYTF.

The genes are TRBV7-2 and TRBJ1-6; D gene ambiguous. Germline lookup yields CDR1 SGHTA and CDR2 FQGNSA. With 5 bases removed from V and 5 bases from J, the gap between germline ends came to 13 bases. This CDR3 has 15 amino acids. CDR3 DNA: TGTGCCAGCAGCCCGCAGCGCCACGATAATTCACCCCTCCACTTT. This codes for CASSPQRHDNSPLHF.